The present T cell receptor beta chain was sequenced within a study of PD-1 blockade in classical Hodgkin lymphoma (dated by TCRdb to between 2020 and 2021). The study in broad terms: Nivolumab dosing was 3 mg/kg intravenously every 2 weeks, continuing until either disease progression or unacceptable toxicity. The study used TCR beta sequencing and CyTOF to define a peripheral blood immune signature of response to PD-1 blockade in classical Hodgkin lymphoma.

Genomic DNA was extracted with the Qiagen DNeasy kit from unsorted PBMCs and from negatively selected CD4+ and CD8+ fractions. TCR beta CDR3 regions were subjected to amplification by immunoSEQ multiplex PCR with primers that anneal to V and J segments. A synthetic immune receptor repertoire was used to minimize amplification bias, and any residual bias was removed computationally once sequencing was done. The authors' analysis ran thus. Repertoire diversity was quantified as the Shannon entropy index using custom Python scripts. Unsorted, CD4+ and CD8+ repertoires were analyzed separately, except in combined analyses where CD4+ and CD8+ sequences were merged in silico. A clone counted as expanded when the clone's frequency after treatment rose at least 2-fold relative to C1D1, and clones undetected at baseline were given a pseudocount of 0.5. Singleton clones were defined as clones with 0 or 1 copy at C1D1, and non-singleton clones were defined as clones with 2 or more copies. Clones expanded in unsorted samples were labelled as CD4+, CD8+ or unknown by matching protein sequences in sorted samples from the same patient. Wilcoxon tests on paired samples were used to test changes in diversity from C1D1 to C4D1. TCRdb retrieved this table from immuneACCESS and kept in-frame rearrangements only. Not all clones are present; in checked studies, unresolved V genes account for under half, and no reason is known for the remainder. Clonal size and the V and J genes are those of that table, whereas D and trimming came from the DNA. Within this sample are more than 7,000 clones, with about 86% of them counted one time only. The top ten constitute about 20% of the sample.

For this clone: Its antigen is not yet known. No per-base quality is available; no much larger clone lies one base away.

The CDR3, from cysteine to phenylalanine, totals 15 residues. Left in the record is the CDR3 DNA by itself, 45 bases read in frame from the first base. V trim: 0 bases; J trim: 2 bases; unmatched bases: 2. CDR1 and CDR2 were assigned from the germline V gene as SGHTA and FQGNSA. What this sample's time point label stands for: cycle 1 day 1 (C1D1), immediately before nivolumab initiation. Every trial patient had relapsed following autologous stem cell transplantation, and prior brentuximab vedotin exposure was what differed among cohorts A, B and C. Using a Miltenyi CD8+ T cell isolation kit, CD8+ T cells were purified from thawed PBMCs through magnetic negative selection. A total of approximately 51 patients with relapsed/refractory classical Hodgkin lymphoma made up the trial cohort, and each patient's best overall response was complete response, partial response or progressive disease. Single-agent nivolumab was administered to trial patients in the multi-cohort phase II CheckMate 205 trial. An independent review committee assessed best overall response by applying the 2007 International Working Group response criteria. Trial PBMCs were obtained immediately prior to nivolumab initiation (C1D1) and on therapy at cycle 2 day 1 and cycle 4 day 1. Peripheral blood was collected in 8 mL Vacutainer Cell Preparation Tubes, from which PBMCs were isolated by centrifugation and then cryopreserved. Purified CD4+ and CD8+ fractions were generated only in cases for which an additional PBMC sample was available. Magnetically labelled cells were depleted on LS columns in a quadroMACS separator, and the flow-through was collected as the purified fraction.

The investigation overall reported the following: Patients starting nivolumab less than 1 year after ASCT had lower diversity and were excluded from later analyses to avoid confounding by immune reconstitution. Baseline TCR diversity was reported to be lower in newly diagnosed patients than in healthy donors, and even lower in relapsed/refractory patients. The study was limited to a single clinical trial cohort, and causes of repertoire differences, possibly disease activity or prior therapy, remained undefined. Trial patients with a complete response had baseline diversity similar to that of newly diagnosed patients, while partial responders and progressors had significantly lower diversity. By C4D1, a significant rise was seen in CD4+ TCR diversity but not in CD8+ TCR diversity (p=0.0027 vs p=0.16), and the rise was most apparent among complete responders (p=0.02).

This sequence uses TRBV7-2 and TRBJ2-3; 7 junctional bases match TRBD1. This specimen consisted of CD8+ T cells from blood, obtained at baseline. The sequence came from a human donor with classical Hodgkin lymphoma. The nucleotide sequence is given as TGTGCCAGCAGCTTAGCCAGGGGGATCACAGATACGCAGTATTTT. Its protein reads: CASSLARGITDTQYF.